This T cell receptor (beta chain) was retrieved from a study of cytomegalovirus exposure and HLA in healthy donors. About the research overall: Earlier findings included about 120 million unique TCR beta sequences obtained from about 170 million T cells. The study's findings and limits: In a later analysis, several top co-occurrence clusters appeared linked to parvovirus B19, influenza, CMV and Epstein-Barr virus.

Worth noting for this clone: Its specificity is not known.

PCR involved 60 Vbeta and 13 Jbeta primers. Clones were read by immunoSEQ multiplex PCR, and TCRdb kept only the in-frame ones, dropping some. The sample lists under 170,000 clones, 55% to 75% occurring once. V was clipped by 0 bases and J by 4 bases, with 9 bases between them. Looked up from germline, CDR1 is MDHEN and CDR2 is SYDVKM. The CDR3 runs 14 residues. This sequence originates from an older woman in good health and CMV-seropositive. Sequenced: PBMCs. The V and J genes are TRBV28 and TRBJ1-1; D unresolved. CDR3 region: CASSLWGGSTEAFF. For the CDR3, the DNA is TGTGCCAGCAGTTTATGGGGAGGGAGCACTGAAGCTTTCTTT.